This T cell receptor (beta chain) stems from a study of OX40 agonist ivuxolimab in advanced cancers. Study summary: Partial responses were observed in three patients, of whom one had hepatocellular carcinoma and two had cutaneous melanoma.

Using immunoSEQ multiplex PCR, the repertoire was profiled, and TCRdb retains in-frame clones only, with some absent. This sample carries tens of thousands of clones, 92% of them seen once, and the ten largest clones take more than 0.5%. The CDR3 is 17 amino acids. Germline lookup yields CDR1 SGDLS and CDR2 YYNGEE. Trimming left V 3 bases short and J 13 bases short, with 29 bases between. The chain carries TRBV9 and TRBJ2-1; possibly TRBD1 or TRBD2 for D (8 bases each). The material was CD4+ or CD8+ T cells sorted from blood, obtained in a trial of the OX40 agonist ivuxolimab. This receptor was obtained from an adult with an advanced solid tumor such as melanoma, head and neck, liver or kidney cancer. CDR3 sequence (DNA): TGTGCCAGCAGCGCCGGACAGGGTCTAGCGGGCCCTACACTACAGTTCTTC. Translating it yields CASSAGQGLAGPTLQFF.